These 32 T cell receptor beta chains share one sample of origin, sequenced in a study of T cells after yellow fever vaccination. One entry per CDR3 protein results from TCRdb running MiXCR on the 5' RACE reads. The sample shows about 85,000 distinct CDR3 sequences, 10% to 15% of them seen only once. The source material was CD8+ T cells not binding an NS4B(214-222) dextramer, sorted from PBMCs, sampled 21 days after the first yellow fever vaccination. All receptors derive from a man between 18 and 29 years old who received the YFV17D yellow fever vaccine.

The chain joins TRBV29-1 to TRBJ1-2; D not certain. V shed 5 bases and J shed 6 bases, with 16 bases lying between them. The CDR3 contains 13 residues. In germline, CDR1 is SQVTM, CDR2 ANQGSEA. The CDR3 protein is CSVILGIMDGYTF. The CDR3, as DNA: TGCAGCGTTATTCTGGGGATTATGGATGGCTACACCTTC.

This clonotype was counted once. The V call is TRBV12-3 or TRBV12-4, the J call TRBJ2-3; the match to TRBD2 covers 10 bases. V lost 3 bases to trimming and J lost 0 bases; unmatched junction nucleotides: 6. The CDR3 runs to 17 residues. DNA of the CDR3: TGTGCCAGCAGTTTCCTGTGGACTAGCGGTAGCACAGATACGCAGTATTTT. Translating it yields CASSFLWTSGSTDTQYF.

The V and J genes are TRBV29-1 and TRBJ1-2, with TRBD1 matching over 12 bases. The CDR3 extends over 14 amino acids. Germline V gene data show CDR1 as SQVTM and CDR2 as ANQGSEA. V shed 6 bases, J shed 8 bases, and the junction held 10 bases outside the gene matches. The CDR3 is CSVINRDRGQGYTF. The CDR3, as DNA: TGCAGCGTCATAAACCGGGACAGGGGGCAAGGCTACACCTTC.

The J gene is TRBJ1-1, the V gene TRBV2, with D perhaps matching TRBD1 (6 bases). The V end lost 0 bases, the J end lost 3 bases, and 11 bases lay between the germline ends. The germline V gene encodes CDR1 SNHLY and CDR2 FYNNEI. CDR3 length equals 15 residues. In DNA, the CDR3 is TGTGCCAGCAGTGAAGCGTCCGGACAGTACACTGAAGCTTTCTTT. It specifies CASSEASGQYTEAFF.

The rearrangement uses TRBV6-2 or TRBV6-3 and TRBJ2-7, with D perhaps assigned TRBD1 or TRBD2 (5 bases each). CDR3 length: 15 residues. CDR1 and CDR2 from the germline V gene are MNHEY and SVGEGT. V lost 11 bases and J 1 base, leaving 21 bases between the germline ends. The CDR3 coding sequence is TGTGCCCCGACTAAGGGGCTAGGGGAATCCTACGAGCAGTACGTC. Its translation: CAPTKGLGESYEQYV.

V gene TRBV7-2 combines with J gene TRBJ1-2; no clear D gene. The CDR3 runs 13 residues. Germline CDR1 reads SGHTA; CDR2 reads FQGNSA. The V and J ends lost 2 bases and 7 bases respectively, with 11 bases between them. CDR3 sequence: CASSLKGLGGYTF. CDR3 coding DNA: TGTGCCAGCAGCTTAAAGGGTCTGGGTGGCTACACCTTC.

This clonotype has only one observation. This CDR3 is CASSYDIRAAEAFF. Written as DNA, the CDR3 is TGTGCCAGCAGTTACGATATTAGGGCTGCTGAAGCTTTCTTT. The chain carries TRBV6-5 and TRBJ1-1, with unresolved D. V dropped 2 bases and J dropped 6 bases, with 13 bases sitting between them. Germline lookup yields CDR1 MNHEY and CDR2 SVGAGI. The CDR3 length is 14 residues.

This clonotype has just a few counts. The chain combines TRBV12-3 or TRBV12-4 with TRBJ1-6; unclear D gene. The CDR3 has 15 amino acids. The V and J ends lost 6 bases and 3 bases respectively, with 12 bases between them. For the CDR3, the DNA is TGTGCCAGCAGCCGAACAGAACTCTATAATTCACCCCTCCACTTT. It encodes CASSRTELYNSPLHF.

This chain connects TRBV20-1 to TRBJ2-1, with D possibly TRBD2 on 5 matching bases. This CDR3 has 11 residues. Trimming removed 2 bases from V and 9 bases from J, with 8 bases in between. Germline lookup yields CDR1 DFQATT and CDR2 SNEGSKA (reference sequence). CDR3 nucleotides: TGCAGTGCTAGAACGGGAAGTGAGCAGTTCTTC. It codes for CSARTGSEQFF.

This clonotype has only a few counts. V usage is TRBV27 and J usage is TRBJ2-1; maybe TRBD2 (5 bases). This CDR3 comprises 14 residues. Germline CDR1 is MNHEY and CDR2 is SMNVEV (reference sequence). Trimming took 5 bases from V and 4 from J, leaving 12 bases between them. The CDR3 sequence is CASSPGGSYNEQFF. The CDR3 DNA follows: TGTGCCAGCAGTCCTGGCGGGTCATACAATGAGCAGTTCTTC.

Many counts were recorded for this clonotype. CDR3 sequence reads: CASSLTRNTEAFF. The CDR3, as DNA: TGCGCCAGCAGCTTGACCAGGAACACTGAAGCTTTCTTT. The chain uses TRBV5-1 and TRBJ1-1; D unresolved. V was shortened by 1 base and J by 1 base, with 5 bases between the two germline ends. Germline-derived CDR1 and CDR2 are SGHRS and YFSETQ. This CDR3 comprises 13 residues.

In its sample, this clonotype was seen a few times. The V call is TRBV6-2 or TRBV6-3, the J call TRBJ2-7; D gene ambiguous. V was trimmed by 10 bases and J by 0 bases, leaving 10 bases between them. CDR3 size: 12 residues. The germline gives CDR1 MNHEY, CDR2 SVGEGT. The DNA of the CDR3 is TGTGCCATAGGCGAGAGCTCCTACGAGCAGTACGTC. This codes for CAIGESSYEQYV.

Only a few counts were recorded for this clonotype. This rearrangement joins TRBV4-3 to TRBJ2-1; 14 bases match TRBD2. Trimming cost V 5 bases and J 2 bases; bases outside gene matches: 2. This CDR3 contains 16 residues. The germline V gene has CDR1 LGHNA and CDR2 YSLEER. The CDR3 reads CASSSTSGGAYNEQFF. The CDR3 bases are TGCGCCAGCAGCTCGACTAGCGGGGGGGCCTACAATGAGCAGTTCTTC.

This clonotype appeared a few times. V usage is TRBV12-3 or TRBV12-4 and J usage is TRBJ2-7, with 12 positions matching TRBD1. This CDR3 has 17 amino acids. The V gene end was trimmed by 5 bases and the J gene end by 4 bases; junction bases not matched to a gene: 12. The CDR3, as DNA: TGTGCCAGCAGTCACCGGGACAGGGGGCTCGCTGGATACGAGCAGTACTTC. Its translation is CASSHRDRGLAGYEQYF.

This clonotype appeared a few times. The chain uses TRBV10-3 and TRBJ2-1; 13 bases agree with TRBD2. The CDR3 has 16 residues. V gave up 6 bases and J gave up 0 bases; unmatched junction bases: 2. From germline, CDR1 is ENHRY and CDR2 SYGVKD. DNA for the CDR3: TGTGCCATCAGGACTAGCGGGGGGCCCTCCTACAATGAGCAGTTCTTC. It codes for CAIRTSGGPSYNEQFF.

About this clonotype itself: A junction end diverges from the germline sequence, so it may reflect a read error. The chain is built from TRBV5-6 and TRBJ2-7; D is ambiguous. Germline CDR1 reads SGHDT; CDR2 reads YYEEEE. The CDR3 has 15 amino acids. The CDR3: CASSLGWAPAYEQYF. Here the CDR3 DNA reads TGTGCCAGCAGTTTGGGGTGGGCTCCCGCCTACGAGCAGTACTTC.

The CDR3 spells CASRETGISNQPQHF. As DNA, the CDR3 is TGTGCCAGCAGAGAGACAGGGATTAGCAATCAGCCCCAGCATTTT. J is TRBJ1-5 and V is TRBV2, with 7 bases matching TRBD1. After removal of 6 bases from V and 0 bases from J, the junction contained 5 bases not matched to a gene. The CDR3 totals 15 residues. CDR1 and CDR2 from the germline V gene are SNHLY and FYNNEI.

This clonotype was found a few times. The chain uses TRBV29-1 and TRBJ2-7; 11 nucleotides line up with TRBD1. Germline CDR1 and CDR2: SQVTM and ANQGSEA. The ends lost 0 bases at V and 7 bases at J; junction bases unmatched: 8. CDR3 length: 15 residues. The CDR3 loop reads CSVEDPGTGGKEQYF. For the CDR3, the DNA is TGCAGCGTTGAAGATCCCGGGACAGGGGGTAAAGAGCAGTACTTC.

At least ten counts were recorded for this clonotype. The chain carries TRBV6-5 and TRBJ2-7, with a tentative D call TRBD1 (6 bases). This CDR3 comprises 15 residues. Germline V lookup: CDR1 MNHEY, CDR2 SVGAGI. Trimming removed 4 bases from V and 0 bases from J, with 13 bases in between. The chain's CDR3 is CASSFGQTSSYEQYF. CDR3 nucleotide sequence: TGTGCCAGCAGTTTTGGACAGACGAGCTCCTACGAGCAGTACTTC.

This clonotype has only a few counts. J is TRBJ1-2 and V is TRBV27; D possibly corresponds to TRBD1 (5 bases). Trimming left V 2 bases short and J 4 bases short, with 8 bases between. CDR3 length: 13 amino acids. The V gene's germline CDR1 is MNHEY and CDR2 SMNVEV (reference sequence). CDR3 in amino acids: CASSLGGFYGYTF. CDR3 DNA: TGTGCCAGCAGTTTAGGGGGTTTCTATGGCTACACCTTC.

The V call is TRBV25-1, the J call TRBJ2-1; the D is unclear. The CDR3 runs to 15 residues. V shed 1 base and J shed 6 bases, with 13 bases lying between them. Germline-derived CDR1 and CDR2 are MGHDK and SYGVNS. CDR3 residues: CASSESSALGNEQFF. The CDR3 region has the DNA TGTGCCAGCAGTGAATCGAGCGCGCTGGGCAATGAGCAGTTCTTC.

V and J are TRBV11-2 and TRBJ2-2, with unresolved D. The ends were cut back, 6 bases at V and 0 bases at J, with 14 bases in the middle. CDR3 length: 16 residues. Germline assignment: CDR1 SGHAT and CDR2 FQNNGV. The CDR3 DNA follows: TGTGCCAGCAGTCCGGCCCTAGGTACGAACACCGGGGAGCTGTTTTTT. Protein: CASSPALGTNTGELFF.

This clonotype was counted at least ten times. V gene TRBV28 combines with J gene TRBJ1-2, with a possible D match to TRBD1 (6 bases). Germline CDR1 MDHEN, CDR2 SYDVKM. V dropped 2 bases and J dropped 8 bases, with 21 bases sitting between them. CDR3 length: 16 residues. The CDR3 loop reads CASSLTVGSGARGYTF. CDR3 nucleotide sequence: TGTGCCAGCAGTTTAACGGTGGGCTCGGGGGCTCGCGGCTACACCTTC.

The chain combines TRBV7-2 with TRBJ2-3, with TRBD2 matching over 11 bases. Germline values: CDR1 SGHTA, CDR2 FQGNSA. Trimming took 2 bases from V and 2 from J; bases not matched to a gene: 3. There are 16 residues in the CDR3. The CDR3 sequence: CASSLLAGGPTDTQYF. The CDR3 region has the DNA TGTGCCAGCAGCTTACTAGCGGGGGGACCCACAGATACGCAGTATTTT. Drawing the rest from reference TRBV7-2 and TRBJ2-3, the complete variable domain is GAGVSQSPSNKVTEKGKDVELRCDPISGHTALYWYRQSLGQGLEFLIYFQGNSAPDKSGLPSDRFSAERTGGSVSTLTIQRTQQEDSAVYLCASSLLAGGPTDTQYFGPGTRLTVL.

This clonotype was seen at least ten times. The rearrangement links TRBV3-1 to TRBJ2-4; a weak D match, TRBD2 (6 bases). Germline CDR1 is LGHDT and CDR2 is YNNKEL (reference sequence). The germline V and J ends were trimmed by 0 bases and 9 bases, with 15 bases remaining between them. The CDR3 extends over 15 amino acids. CDR3 in amino acids: CASSQDRPDGGIQYF. The CDR3 nucleotides read TGTGCCAGCAGCCAAGATCGGCCAGACGGGGGCATTCAGTACTTC. The entire variable domain, with the rest obtained from reference TRBV3-1 and TRBJ2-4, is as follows: DTAVSQTPKYLVTQMGNDKSIKCEQNLGHDTMYWYKQDSKKFLKIMFSYNNKELIINETVPNRFSPKSPDKAHLNLHINSLELGDSAVYFCASSQDRPDGGIQYFGAGTRLSVL.

The chain carries TRBV7-9 and TRBJ2-5, with 10 nucleotides matching TRBD1. J lost 3 bases, V lost 5 bases, and 6 bases had no gene match. Germline-derived CDR1 and CDR2 are SEHNR and FQNEAQ (reference sequence). CDR3 size: 15 residues. Here the CDR3 DNA reads TGTGCCAGCAGCCGGTGGGACAGGGGAGAAGAGACCCAGTACTTC. Residues: CASSRWDRGEETQYF. Filled out from reference TRBV7-9 and TRBJ2-5, the complete variable domain reads DTGVSQNPRHKITKRGQNVTFRCDPISEHNRLYWYRQTLGQGPEFLTYFQNEAQLEKSRLLSDRFSAERPKGSFSTLEIQRTEQGDSAMYLCASSRWDRGEETQYFGPGTRLLVL.

This sequence joins TRBV5-1 and TRBJ2-7; 11 bases align to TRBD1. Trimming took 5 bases from V and 3 from J; bases not matched to a gene: 4. The germline gives CDR1 SGHRS, CDR2 YFSETQ. CDR3 length: 14 amino acids. The CDR3 DNA follows: TGCGCCAGCAGGGGACAGGGGGAGCGCTACGAGCAGTACTTC. It encodes CASRGQGERYEQYF. The variable domain in full, completed from reference TRBV5-1 and TRBJ2-7, reads KAGVTQTPRYLIKTRGQQVTLSCSPISGHRSVSWYQQTPGQGLQFLFEYFSETQRNKGNFPGRFSGRQFSNSRSEMNVSTLELGDSALYLCASRGQGERYEQYFGPGTRLTVT.

The rearrangement joins TRBV2 to TRBJ2-7; the match to TRBD2 covers 8 bases. The CDR3 has 14 amino acids. In germline, CDR1 is SNHLY, CDR2 FYNNEI. V lost 1 base to trimming and J lost 2 bases; unmatched junction nucleotides: 1. The CDR3 protein is CASSEVRGAYEQYF. The CDR3 nucleotides are TGTGCCAGCAGTGAAGTGCGGGGGGCCTACGAGCAGTACTTC.

The rearrangement joins TRBV4-1 to TRBJ2-3; 9 nucleotides align to TRBD2. From germline, CDR1 is MGHRA and CDR2 YSYEKL. The CDR3 totals 16 residues. The J segment lost 6 bases and the V segment lost 1 base, leaving 8 bases of the junction unmatched. CDR3 amino acids: CASSQVGGGAEDTQYF. CDR3 coding DNA: TGCGCCAGCAGCCAAGTCGGCGGGGGGGCCGAGGATACGCAGTATTTT.

This sequence joins TRBV12-3 or TRBV12-4 and TRBJ2-7, with 8 bases aligning to TRBD1. V lost 5 bases and J lost 6; bases outside the gene matches: 3. CDR3 length: 12 amino acids. CDR3 residues: CASSGQGGEQYF. The CDR3 region has the DNA TGTGCCAGCAGTGGACAGGGTGGCGAGCAGTACTTC.

This clonotype was observed a few times. This sequence joins TRBV5-4 and TRBJ1-1, with D unresolved. This CDR3 comprises 12 residues. V lost 2 bases and J lost 7, with 9 bases in between. Germline values: CDR1 SGHNT, CDR2 YYREEE (reference sequence). Here the CDR3 reads CASSFYSGEAFF. In DNA form, the CDR3 reads TGTGCCAGCAGCTTTTATTCGGGTGAAGCTTTCTTT.

J is TRBJ2-6 and V is TRBV28, with 8 bases aligning to TRBD1. This CDR3 comprises 16 residues. CDR1 is MDHEN and CDR2 is SYDVKM in the germline V gene. J lost 0 bases, V lost 10 bases, and 8 bases had no gene match. The CDR3 region is CATVDRGLSGANVLTF. In nucleotides, the CDR3 is TGTGCCACCGTCGACAGGGGCCTCTCTGGGGCCAACGTCCTGACTTTC.